This T cell receptor (beta chain) was retrieved from a study of blood T cell repertoires in COVID-19. Study details: Both acute and convalescent COVID-19 samples were obtained from the United States, Italy and Spain.

The V gene end was trimmed by 9 bases and the J gene end by 5 bases; junction bases not matched to a gene: 8. The germline V gene encodes CDR1 SGHRS and CDR2 YFSETQ. This CDR3 region has 14 residues. Everyone who took part was roughly 18 to 89 years old, and they came from about two dozen US areas. Cohort allocation depended upon clinical history that participants reported. Per the original data handling: Quantification of nucleated cells was approximated via reference gene primer amplification. Sequencing was performed with immunoSEQ multiplex PCR; in TCRdb, only in-frame clones are kept and a portion is missing. V, J and clone size reflect that table, while D and trimming were determined from the DNA. Here the sample spans fewer than 350,000 clones, 85% being singletons.

This rearrangement joins TRBV5-1 to TRBJ2-5, with 12 bases matching TRBD2. The sample taken for sequencing was PBMCs or T cells enriched from blood (not recorded which). This receptor was taken from a woman between 50 and 59 years old who had recovered from COVID-19. The CDR3 is CATRLAGVWETQYF. The CDR3 DNA sequence: TGCGCCACGAGACTAGCGGGAGTGTGGGAGACCCAGTACTTC.